This is a list of T cell receptor beta chains from one sample in a study of shared clonotypes between healthy human individuals. Using immunoSEQ multiplex PCR, the repertoire was profiled, and TCRdb retains in-frame clones only, with some absent. The data show about 2.4 million clones, roughly 93% seen once. The sequencing input was naive CD4+ T cells from PBMCs. The receptors stem from a man younger than 35 in good health. Some clones in this sample may be carry-over from other donors' samples. Each CDR3 is given without its conserved first and last residue. The order of the fields is V gene, J gene, CDR3 protein.

TRBV28	TRBJ2-1	ASTHRGSGSHEQF
TRBV5-1	TRBJ2-2	ASSVTSGRAPGELF
TRBV7-9	TRBJ2-2	ASSPGTSPSGELF
TRBV5-1	TRBJ2-2	ASSLVLINGGELF
TRBV28	TRBJ1-2	ASSLGNYGYT
TRBV7-9	TRBJ2-7	ASSLGTTEAPYEQY
TRBV7-3	TRBJ1-3	ASSLGVGNTIY
TRBV10-3	TRBJ1-3	AISGGNIAGNTIY
TRBV6-5	TRBJ1-5	ASSYSAGRGQPQH
TRBV7-2	TRBJ1-4	ASSLYSREKLF
TRBV28	TRBJ2-5	ASSSHTLLQGAQY
TRBV19	TRBJ2-6	ASSSWTRRSGANVLT
TRBV7-3	TRBJ1-1	ASSLWGEAEAF
TRBV6-1	TRBJ2-7	ASSQGTSGRNEQY
TRBV7-9	TRBJ2-3	ASSWTASSTDTQY
TRBV5-1	TRBJ2-1	ASSLDSGRVGYNEQF
TRBV7-9	TRBJ1-3	ASSLGDSGNTIY
TRBV28	TRBJ1-2	ASRPSGTYGYT
TRBV28	TRBJ1-2	ASSLLGPDGYT
TRBV4-2	TRBJ1-3	ASSQETASGNTIY
TRBV4-1	TRBJ2-7	ASSQGRASGRAEQY
TRBV9	TRBJ2-7	ASSVGTSGHTQQY
TRBV2	TRBJ2-7	ASSEQGGGSYEQY
TRBV6-1	TRBJ2-1	ASSEGRLAGNNEQF
TRBV11-2	TRBJ2-1	ASSLGRGNNEQF
TRBV7-3	TRBJ2-3	ASSNVPPDTQY
TRBV15	TRBJ2-1	ATSPTGTTYNEQF
TRBV14	TRBJ1-1	ASSQLSNTEAF
TRBV7-2	TRBJ2-3	ASTWRDTDTQY
TRBV5-5	TRBJ2-7	ASSLGVYEQY
TRBV28	TRBJ1-2	ASSYPPGQGLSGYT
TRBV5-1	TRBJ1-3	ASSPLSGNTIY
TRBV6-5	TRBJ1-2	ASSYSRDNYGYT
TRBV14	TRBJ2-7	ASSRPGQGASRYEQY
TRBV7-2	TRBJ2-2	ASSLAGMNTGELF
TRBV30	TRBJ2-7	AWSVTGLSYEQY
TRBV5-4	TRBJ1-1	ASTAGQPNTEAF